Presented here are 2 T cell receptor beta chains from one specimen sequenced in a study of cytomegalovirus exposure and HLA in healthy donors. The PCR was carried out with 60 Vbeta primers and 13 Jbeta primers. Using immunoSEQ multiplex PCR, the repertoire was profiled, and TCRdb retains in-frame clones only, with some absent. This table has under 150,000 clones, 70% to 90% appearing once. The sample taken for sequencing was PBMCs. These receptors were taken from a man aged 35-49 years in good health and CMV-seronegative.

The chain employs TRBV9 and TRBJ2-7; 7 bases map to TRBD1. This CDR3 region has 15 residues. Germline V gene lookup returns CDR1 SGDLS and CDR2 YYNGEE. Trimming cost V 4 bases and J 1 base; bases outside gene matches: 8. DNA of the CDR3: TGTGCCAGCAGCAGGACAGGCGGTGGGTCCTACGAGCAGTACTTC. Its protein is CASSRTGGGSYEQYF.

The chain combines TRBV27 with TRBJ1-2; 12 bases are shared with TRBD1. This CDR3 is 15 amino acids long. The trim removed 6 bases at V and 8 bases at J, leaving 10 bases unmatched. From germline, CDR1 is MNHEY and CDR2 SMNVEV (reference sequence). CDR3 protein: CASRVTGTGGKGYTF. The CDR3 nucleotides are TGTGCCAGCAGGGTCACCGGGACAGGGGGCAAAGGCTACACCTTC.